Following are 5 T cell receptor beta chains from one sample sequenced in a study of cytomegalovirus exposure and HLA in healthy donors listed by TCRdb under 2017. Receptor libraries were prepared by the immunoSEQ multiplex PCR assay. For the multiplex PCR, a mixture combining 60 forward primers for TCR Vbeta segments and 13 reverse primers for TCR Jbeta segments was used. Here the immuneACCESS table is served through TCRdb, limited to in-frame sequences with V and J called. Missing clones are a known gap in these copies; in checked studies unresolved V genes cover under half, and the rest lacks a known reason. This sample comprises about 180,000 clones, just over 75% of them detected only once. Clones ranked in the top ten supply roughly 1.4% of the sample. What was sequenced was PBMCs. These receptors came from a man aged 18 to 29 in good health and CMV-seronegative.

V and J are TRBV5-1 and TRBJ2-1; 9 nucleotides agree with TRBD2. This CDR3 has 15 amino acids. Per germline, CDR1 SGHRS and CDR2 YFSETQ. V was clipped by 2 bases and J by 6 bases; unmatched bases: 6. CDR3 sequence: CASSFTAGGSNEQFF. CDR3 sequence (DNA): TGCGCCAGCAGCTTTACAGCGGGGGGCTCCAATGAGCAGTTCTTC.

On this clone: Other DNA sequences within the sample encode an identical CDR3. This chain links TRBV7-3 with TRBJ2-1, with D perhaps TRBD1 (5 bases). CDR3 length: 12 amino acids. V lost 4 bases and J lost 8, with 9 bases in between. In germline, CDR1 is SGHTA, CDR2 FQGTGA. The CDR3, as DNA: TGTGCCAGCAGCTCGCAAGGGGATGAGCAGTTCTTC. Its protein is CASSSQGDEQFF.

Only a few counts were recorded for this clone. The chain uses TRBV14 and TRBJ2-1, with a tentative D call TRBD1 (7 bases). Germline V gene sequence: CDR1 SGHDN, CDR2 FVKESK. This CDR3 has 14 amino acids. Trimming cost V 3 bases and J 5 bases, with 11 bases left between them. The CDR3 DNA follows: TGTGCCAGCAGCCAGCGGGACAGAAACAATGAGCAGTTCTTC. It codes for CASSQRDRNNEQFF.

J is TRBJ1-2 and V is TRBV27; D is unresolved. V lost 0 bases and J 8 bases, leaving 10 bases between the germline ends. The CDR3 loop spans 13 amino acids. Looked up from germline, CDR1 is MNHEY and CDR2 is SMNVEV (reference sequence). CDR3 sequence reads: CASSLSFAEGYTF. The DNA for the CDR3 is TGTGCCAGCAGTTTATCGTTTGCGGAGGGCTACACCTTC.

J is TRBJ1-2 and V is TRBV4-2; D remains ambiguous. Germline CDR1 LGHNA, CDR2 YNFKEQ. V was shortened by 4 bases and J by 7 bases, with 16 bases between the two germline ends. The CDR3 extends over 14 amino acids. The CDR3 loop reads CASSPGEGLGGYTF. DNA of the CDR3: TGTGCCAGCAGCCCTGGCGAGGGATTGGGTGGCTACACCTTC.